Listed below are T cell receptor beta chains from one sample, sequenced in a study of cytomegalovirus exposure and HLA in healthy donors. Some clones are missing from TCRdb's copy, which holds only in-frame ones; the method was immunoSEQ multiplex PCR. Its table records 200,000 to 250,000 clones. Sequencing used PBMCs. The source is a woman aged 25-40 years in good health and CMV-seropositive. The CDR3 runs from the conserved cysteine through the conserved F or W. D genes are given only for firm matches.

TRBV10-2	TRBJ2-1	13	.	TGCGCCAGCAGTGGACAATCCTACAATGAGCAGTTCTTC	CASSGQSYNEQFF
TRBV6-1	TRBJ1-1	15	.	TGTGCCAGCAGTGTTGATAGGTATCCCGGGGCTGAAGCTTTCTTT	CASSVDRYPGAEAFF
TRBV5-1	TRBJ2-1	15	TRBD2	TGCGCCAGCAGCCTTCTACTAGCGGGAGTTGATGAGCAGTTCTTC	CASSLLLAGVDEQFF
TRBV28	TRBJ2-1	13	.	TGTGCCAGCAGTTTAAGGAGGTACAATGAGCAGTTCTTC	CASSLRRYNEQFF
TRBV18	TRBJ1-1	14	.	TGTGCCAGCTCACCAACCCAGGGGAACACTGAAGCTTTCTTT	CASSPTQGNTEAFF
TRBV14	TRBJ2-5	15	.	TGTGCCAGCAGCCAAGGGGGTAGCGGAGGAGAGACCCAGTACTTC	CASSQGGSGGETQYF
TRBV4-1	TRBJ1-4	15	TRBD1	TGCGCCAGCAGCCGCACAGGGGCCCTAGGGGAAAAACTGTTTTTT	CASSRTGALGEKLFF
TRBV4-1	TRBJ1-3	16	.	TGCGCCAGCAGCCAAGGGGGACTCCTCTCTGGAAACACCATATATTTT	CASSQGGLLSGNTIYF
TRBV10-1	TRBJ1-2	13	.	TGCGCCAGCAGTGAGTTGATGACGGGAGGCTACACCTTC	CASSELMTGGYTF
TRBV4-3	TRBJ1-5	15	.	TGCGCCAGCAGCCTTGAGGTTTATAGCAATCAGCCCCAGCATTTT	CASSLEVYSNQPQHF
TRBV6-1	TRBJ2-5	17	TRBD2	TGTGCCAGCAGTGAATCTTCTAGCGGGGGGGCCTTAGAGACCCAGTACTTC	CASSESSSGGALETQYF
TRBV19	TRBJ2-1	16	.	TGTGCCAGTAGTATCCTGGGAGGCCTCTCCTACAATGAGCAGTTCTTC	CASSILGGLSYNEQFF
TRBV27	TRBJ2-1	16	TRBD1	TGTGCCAGCAGTCTTCAAGCCGGGACAGGCTACAATGAGCAGTTCTTC	CASSLQAGTGYNEQFF
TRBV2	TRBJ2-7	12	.	TGTGCCAGCATGGGGCCCACAAGCGAGCAGTACTTC	CASMGPTSEQYF
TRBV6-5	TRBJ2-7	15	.	TGTGCCAGCAGTTACAAGGGACTCACGACCTACGAGCAGTACTTC	CASSYKGLTTYEQYF
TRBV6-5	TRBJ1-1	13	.	TGTGCCAGCAGGGTGGACACGAACACTGAAGCTTTCTTT	CASRVDTNTEAFF
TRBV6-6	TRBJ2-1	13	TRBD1	TGTGCCAGCGGGTATGGGACAGACAATGAGCAGTTCTTC	CASGYGTDNEQFF
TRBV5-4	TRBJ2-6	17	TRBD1	TGTGCCAGCAGCCCCGGGACAGGGGGTAGAGGGGCCAACGTCCTGACTTTC	CASSPGTGGRGANVLTF
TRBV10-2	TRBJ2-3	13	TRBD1	TGCGCCAGCGAGGGGGCCGGCACAGATACGCAGTATTTT	CASEGAGTDTQYF
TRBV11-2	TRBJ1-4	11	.	TGTGCCAGCAGCTTCTATGAAAAACTGTTTTTT	CASSFYEKLFF
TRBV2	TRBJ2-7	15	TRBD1	TGTGCCAGCAGCAGATCCGGGACAGGAGTCTACGAGCAGTACTTC	CASSRSGTGVYEQYF
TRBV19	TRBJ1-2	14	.	TGTGCCAGTAGTAGGGGGGACCCCCTCTATGGCTACACCTTC	CASSRGDPLYGYTF
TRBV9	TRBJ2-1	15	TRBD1	TGTGCCAGCAGGCCCGGGACAGGGTCGTACAATGAGCAGTTCTTC	CASRPGTGSYNEQFF
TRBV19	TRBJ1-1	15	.	TGTGCCAGTAACTCTCGTAGGGGCGAGGACACTGAAGCTTTCTTT	CASNSRRGEDTEAFF